This T cell receptor beta chain was identified in a study of post-analysis software for immune sequencing data. In the study overall: Relapsing-remitting, secondary progressive and progressive-relapsing forms of multiple sclerosis all featured among disease courses. Study-wide findings and caveats: Samples from one preparation batch, clustered by F measure, grouped strongly together. Included in a set of four or five TRBV segments more frequent in patients than controls were TRBV5-6, TRBV5-1 and TRBV20-1. Among multiple sclerosis patients, normalized Chao1 diversity was significantly below that of controls.

Germline assignment: CDR1 MNHEY and CDR2 SMNVEV (reference sequence). The length of the CDR3 is 17 residues. The J segment lost 11 bases and the V segment lost 3 bases, leaving 17 bases of the junction unmatched. Prepared libraries of TCR beta cDNA carried unique molecular identifiers. Starting from approximately 1 to 10 million T cells, the study yielded about half a million cDNA molecules. TCRdb used MiXCR to reprocess the PCR reads, holding one entry per CDR3 protein. Of about 620,000 distinct CDR3 sequences in the sample, roughly 46% were seen once. This clonotype appeared a single time. What it recognizes is unknown.

Sequencing was carried out using blood. This chain uses TRBV27 with TRBJ2-5, with 11 bases matching TRBD2. This clonotype originated in a girl between 10 and 17 years old with multiple sclerosis. CDR3 amino acids: CASSFKTSGRVRSEQYF. As DNA, the CDR3 is TGTGCCAGCAGTTTTAAAACTAGCGGGAGAGTTAGGAGTGAGCAGTACTTC.